The rows below give T cell receptor beta chains drawn from one sample of a study of CXCR3-negative and CXCR3-positive naive CD8 T cells. TCRdb processed the 5' RACE reads again and assigns one entry to each CDR3 protein, with no DNA. The sample table includes roughly 120,000 distinct CDR3 sequences. The sample comprised naive CXCR3+ CD8+ T cells from blood. These receptor sequences come from a human donor in good health. Some clones in this sample may be carry-over from other donors' samples. Both conserved end residues are part of each CDR3.

V gene	J gene	CDR3 protein
TRBV5-4	TRBJ2-4	CASSDSTGNIQYF
TRBV4-1	TRBJ2-7	CASSQLTGYEQYF
TRBV29-1	TRBJ2-1	CSVGSRQSYNEQFF
TRBV7-7	TRBJ2-5	CASSKTGQETQYF
TRBV14	TRBJ1-1	CASSQVPAGTEAFF
TRBV6-2/TRBV6-3	TRBJ2-7	CASSYTERGASYEQYF
TRBV27	TRBJ2-2	CASSLVDTGELFF
TRBV4-2	TRBJ2-7	CASSHTGTSGGYEQYF
TRBV29-1	TRBJ2-3	CSVEESQGYTDTQYF
TRBV5-1	TRBJ2-7	CASSSGLAGVLNEQYF
TRBV19	TRBJ2-1	CASSSLLAGPYNEQFF
TRBV3-1	TRBJ2-7	CASSPLLAGGYEQYF
TRBV27	TRBJ2-7	CASSRPRGEQYF
TRBV28	TRBJ1-2	CASTGAYGYTF
TRBV7-9	TRBJ1-1	CASSPQGGYTEAFF
TRBV27	TRBJ1-5	CASSSTLSNQPQHF
TRBV7-3	TRBJ2-3	CASSFTSGGSTDTQYF
TRBV7-9	TRBJ1-1	CASRSAVNTEAFF
TRBV28	TRBJ2-5	CASSPQGAGETQYF
TRBV7-7	TRBJ2-6	CASSPDRDFSGANVLTF
TRBV12-3/TRBV12-4	TRBJ1-2	CGIDSNYGYTF
TRBV9	TRBJ2-5	CASSVEMGLGSGRAYETQYF
TRBV7-9	TRBJ2-7	CASSSTIAGEQYF
TRBV14	TRBJ2-7	CASSQGVGTRYEQYF
TRBV12-3/TRBV12-4	TRBJ2-1	CASTDRGRIGEQFF
TRBV12-3/TRBV12-4	TRBJ2-5	CASSFAQGRETQYF
TRBV29-1	TRBJ1-2	CSVERPTPGYTF
TRBV2	TRBJ2-1	CASRRGGGSYEQFF
TRBV6-5	TRBJ2-3	CASSRPGPASDTQYF
TRBV6-4	TRBJ2-1	CASSLTVGTVGQHEQFF
TRBV4-3	TRBJ2-1	CASSQEGGAPYNEQFF
TRBV20-1	TRBJ2-7	CSASVVQGAVYEQYF
TRBV29-1	TRBJ2-1	CSVVLAGEQVYNEQFF
TRBV20-1	TRBJ2-1	CSARDRGNEQFF
TRBV7-9	TRBJ2-2	CASSASDRNTGELFF
TRBV7-3	TRBJ2-1	CASSLGSGYRYNEQFF
TRBV10-3	TRBJ2-1	CAISITGSNEQLF
TRBV12-3/TRBV12-4	TRBJ2-1	CASIPGSGYLNGQFF
TRBV28	TRBJ2-7	CASSSNGLHYEQYF
TRBV27	TRBJ2-1	CASRDRGGSNEQFF
TRBV5-1	TRBJ2-1	CASSSPGGGDNEQFF
TRBV7-9	TRBJ1-2	CASSPRNSEEYGYTF
TRBV29-1	TRBJ2-7	CSVVGTGVEQYF
TRBV29-1	TRBJ2-2	CSVPVGTSGGENTGELFF
TRBV28	TRBJ2-7	CASGDREPYEQYF
TRBV20-1	TRBJ2-1	CSARWDTGDHLPQFF
TRBV11-3	TRBJ1-1	CASSFLGTEAFF
TRBV28	TRBJ2-7	CASSLAGTGYYEQYF
TRBV5-1	TRBJ2-1	CASRDPNEQFF
TRBV12-3/TRBV12-4	TRBJ2-7	CASSSVRQGAWLGEQYF
TRBV29-1	TRBJ2-2	CSVSRDGELFF
TRBV28	TRBJ1-1	CASSGETGNTEAFF
TRBV29-1	TRBJ1-1	CSVESLDNMDTEAFF
TRBV15	TRBJ1-1	CATSALVGGNTEAFF